The table lists the clone carrying this TCR beta chain with a count of one. Trimming pared 0 bases from V and 0 bases from J, leaving 15 bases between. Per germline, CDR1 MRHNA and CDR2 SNTAGT. The CDR3 has 19 residues. The record originates from a study of blood T cell repertoires in COVID-19. About the research overall: Donors in the United States, Italy and Spain gave samples during acute or convalescent COVID-19. T cells, B-cell-depleted T cells, or PBMCs supplied cDNA or gDNA.

Original processing methods: Estimation of nucleated cell counts relied on the amplification of reference gene primers. Data came from immunoSEQ multiplex PCR; TCRdb stores just in-frame clones and leaves some out. Clonal size and the V and J genes are those of that table, whereas D and trimming came from the DNA. The sample carries around 260,000 clones, approximately 91% recorded once. The receptor was derived from a woman in her 30s with COVID-19, enrolled during active disease. The gene calls are TRBV6-4 and TRBJ1-6; perhaps TRBD1 as D (6 bases). The sample taken for sequencing was peripheral blood. The CDR3 region is CASSDSTGHRSSYNSPLHF. Here the CDR3 DNA reads TGTGCCAGCAGTGACTCGACAGGTCATAGGAGCTCCTATAATTCACCCCTCCACTTT.